This TCR beta chain stems from a study of cytomegalovirus exposure and HLA in healthy donors. Overall study results and limits: It was reportedly the case that the classifier diagnosed cytomegalovirus status with high specificity and sensitivity. It was shown in a later analysis that HLA-associated TCR beta chains were more clonally expanded than other, equally common chains. Presence/absence analyses treated sequencing depth as roughly uniform across donors.

About this clone: The antigen is unknown.

A multiplex PCR was run with 60 Vbeta primers and 13 Jbeta primers. Only in-frame clones appear in the TCRdb table, and some are missing; sequencing was by immunoSEQ multiplex PCR. The sample totals approximately 130,000 clones. CDR1 is MDHEN and CDR2 is SYDVKM in the germline V gene. CDR3 length: 16 residues. J gave up 5 bases and V 4 bases, and 8 bases lay outside the gene matches. V and J are TRBV28 and TRBJ2-1; 10 nucleotides agree with TRBD2. This receptor was taken from a woman in her sixties or seventies in good health and CMV-seronegative. The specimen was PBMCs. CDR3 DNA sequence: TGTGCCAGCAGTTCCAGAGCGGGAGGGCTCCACAATGAGCAGTTCTTC. Translated, it gives CASSSRAGGLHNEQFF.